The next 18 T cell receptor beta chains were all read from a single sample in a study of blood T cell repertoires in COVID-19. TCRdb's table, derived via immunoSEQ multiplex PCR, lists solely in-frame clones and lacks some. The sample lists 120,000 or so clones, 83% seen once, with about 6.3% in the top ten. Sample: peripheral blood. All receptors come from a man aged 80 or over with active or convalescent COVID-19.

The rearrangement joins TRBV7-2 to TRBJ2-1; no clear D. The germline V gene encodes CDR1 SGHTA and CDR2 FQGNSA. V lost 1 base, J lost 5 bases, and 6 bases lay in between. The CDR3 has 13 residues. CDR3 region: CASSLDPNNEQFF. The CDR3 coding sequence is TGTGCCAGCAGCTTAGATCCAAACAATGAGCAGTTCTTC.

This clone was recorded only once. The rearrangement joins TRBV27 to TRBJ2-3; 7 bases map to TRBD2. CDR3 length: 14 residues. Losses at the gene ends were 2 bases for V and 8 bases for J; bases not matched to a gene: 7. Germline V lookup: CDR1 MNHEY, CDR2 SMNVEV (reference sequence). CDR3 DNA sequence: TGTGCCAGCAGTTTAAACACGGGGGGTGGTACGCAGTATTTT. Protein product: CASSLNTGGGTQYF.

This rearrangement joins TRBV2 to TRBJ2-1; D is unclear. CDR1 is SNHLY, CDR2 FYNNEI, per germline. V lost 2 bases and J lost 5, with 7 bases in between. The CDR3 covers 13 residues. CDR3 loop: CASSEPFNNEQFF. The CDR3, as DNA: TGTGCCAGCAGTGAACCTTTTAACAATGAGCAGTTCTTC.

The chain employs TRBV13 and TRBJ2-5; D ambiguous. The CDR3 contains 14 residues. Germline CDR1 is PRHDT and CDR2 is FYEKMQ (reference sequence). Trimming cost V 5 bases and J 1 base, with 11 bases left between them. The CDR3 loop reads CASSLRRGQETQYF. CDR3 DNA sequence: TGTGCCAGCAGCCTTCGTCGAGGCCAAGAGACCCAGTACTTC.

As to this clone: Distinct nucleotide sequences in the sample also encode this CDR3. This chain links TRBV19 with TRBJ1-1, with D possibly being TRBD1 (6 bases). There are 14 residues in the CDR3. V gave up 5 bases and J gave up 5 bases, with 15 bases separating them. The germline CDR1 and CDR2 sequences are LNHDA and SQIVND (reference sequence). In DNA form, the CDR3 reads TGTGCCAGTAGTCCGGGACAAGTCGGGACTGAAGCTTTCTTT. It is translated as CASSPGQVGTEAFF.

As DNA, the CDR3 is TGTGCCAGCACCACTCAGCCCGCGGGACAGGGCTTGGTTCAGCCCCAGCATTTT. It codes for CASTTQPAGQGLVQPQHF. J is TRBJ1-5 and V is TRBV28, with 9 bases fitting TRBD1. Trimming cost V 7 bases and J 6 bases; bases outside gene matches: 19. The CDR3 covers 18 residues. CDR1 and CDR2 from the germline V gene are MDHEN and SYDVKM.

This clone was seen a handful of times. The chain links TRBV19 to TRBJ2-2, with D possibly matching TRBD1 (6 bases). Trimming took off 8 bases at V and 2 bases at J, with 15 bases between the two ends. The CDR3 contains 15 residues. The germline gives CDR1 LNHDA, CDR2 SQIVND (reference sequence). CDR3 DNA sequence: TGTGCCAGTGGCCCGGACAGAATTAACACCGGGGAGCTGTTTTTT. Residues: CASGPDRINTGELFF.

The CDR3 region is CASSEYGVAKNIQYF. In DNA form, the CDR3 reads TGTGCCAGCTCAGAATACGGGGTAGCCAAAAACATTCAGTACTTC. V is TRBV18 and J is TRBJ2-4, with D maybe TRBD2 (5 bases). The CDR3 is made up of 15 amino acids. Germline CDR1 is KGHSH and CDR2 is LQKENI. Deletions cut 5 bases from V and 0 bases from J, with 11 bases between.

V and J are TRBV6-5 and TRBJ1-2, with 9 nucleotides matching TRBD1. Germline assignment: CDR1 MNHEY and CDR2 SVGAGI. V lost 4 bases and J lost 4; bases outside the gene matches: 7. The CDR3 covers 15 residues. The CDR3 DNA is TGTGCCAGCAGTTCAGAGGGACAGGGACGCTATGGCTACACCTTC. It yields the protein CASSSEGQGRYGYTF.

This clone was observed once. The chain combines TRBV9 with TRBJ1-2, with 7 bases matching TRBD1. The CDR3 contains 15 residues. Per the germline V gene, CDR1 is SGDLS and CDR2 is YYNGEE. Trimming at V came to 4 bases and at J to 1 base, leaving 7 bases not matched to a gene. The CDR3 region is CASSIPGGSNYGYTF. The CDR3 nucleotides read TGTGCCAGCAGCATACCAGGGGGGAGTAACTATGGCTACACCTTC.

On this clone itself: At one boundary the junction diverges from the germline segment, which might be a read error. V is TRBV28 and J is TRBJ2-3; 8 bases are a match to TRBD2. Germline assignment: CDR1 MDHEN and CDR2 SYDVKM. The CDR3 loop spans 14 amino acids. CDR3 amino acids: CASTSGGASDTQYF. CDR3 bases: TGTGCAAGCACCTCCGGGGGGGCGTCGGATACGCAGTATTTT.

This clone occurred many times. CDR3 nucleotides: TGTGCCAGCAGTGTAGCGGGGGCCGATACGCAGTATTTT. Translating gives CASSVAGADTQYF. The gene calls are TRBV2 and TRBJ2-3; TRBD2 matches 9 bases. The CDR3 sequence is 13 residues long. The V gene's germline CDR1 is SNHLY and CDR2 FYNNEI. V was clipped by 4 bases and J by 6 bases; unmatched bases: 2.

The chain carries TRBV28 and TRBJ1-3; D is perhaps TRBD1 (6 bases). CDR1 is MDHEN, CDR2 SYDVKM, per germline. V was cut by 7 bases and J by 3 bases, with 16 bases left in between. The CDR3 has 15 residues. CDR3: CASTEGGRGGNTIYF. DNA of the CDR3: TGTGCCAGCACCGAAGGGGGAAGAGGTGGAAACACCATATATTTT.

This sequence joins TRBV4-1 and TRBJ2-1, with 10 bases identical to TRBD2. There are 16 residues in the CDR3. V lost 0 bases and J lost 5; bases outside the gene matches: 4. Germline CDR1 is MGHRA and CDR2 is YSYEKL. The DNA for the CDR3 is TGCGCCAGCAGCCAAGAGGGGACTAGCGCGGACAATGAGCAGTTCTTC. It specifies CASSQEGTSADNEQFF.

V is TRBV9 and J is TRBJ1-2; weak D call: TRBD1 (6 bases). Germline V gene sequence: CDR1 SGDLS, CDR2 YYNGEE. CDR3 length: 15 residues. Trimming stripped 0 bases from V and 4 bases from J, with 13 bases between. This CDR3 is CASSVAPDRSYGYTF. Written as DNA, the CDR3 is TGTGCCAGCAGCGTAGCCCCCGACAGGAGCTATGGCTACACCTTC.

V is TRBV19 and J is TRBJ2-3; D is uncertain. With 9 bases removed from V and 0 bases from J, the gap between germline ends came to 10 bases. In germline, CDR1 is LNHDA, CDR2 SQIVND (reference sequence). CDR3 size: 13 residues. In nucleotides, the CDR3 is TGTGCCAGCCACCCGAGTAGCACAGATACGCAGTATTTT. This sequence encodes CASHPSSTDTQYF.

The chain employs TRBV6-6 and TRBJ1-5, with 7 bases matching TRBD1. This CDR3 is built from 14 residues. The germline V gene encodes CDR1 MNHNY and CDR2 SVGAGI (reference sequence). The ends lost 2 bases at V and 7 bases at J; junction bases unmatched: 5. For the CDR3, the DNA is TGTGCCAGCAGTTACACAGGGGATAGACAGCCCCAGCATTTT. Its translation is CASSYTGDRQPQHF.

This clone was observed a few times. The V call is TRBV27, the J call TRBJ1-5; possible D gene TRBD1, 5 bases. V lost 7 bases and J lost 11, with 21 bases in between. This CDR3 contains 14 residues. The germline V gene has CDR1 MNHEY and CDR2 SMNVEV (reference sequence). The CDR3 DNA sequence: TGTGCCAGCAAACCGGACACTTTTCAACCGGCCCAGCATTTT. It translates to CASKPDTFQPAQHF.